This TCR beta chain is drawn from a study of lymphopenia after photon versus proton radiotherapy. Study-wide results and caveats: Larger post-nadir TCR diversity loss correlated inversely with survival in deceased patients. Authors raise, but do not show, better survival with proton therapy. Post-nadir diversity loss with photons came from oligoclonal expansion, particularly CD8+ Temra cells.

The V and J ends lost 0 bases and 2 bases respectively, with 11 bases between them. This CDR3 is built from 15 residues. Per germline, CDR1 MNHEY and CDR2 SVGAGI. Profiling relied on immunoSEQ multiplex PCR, and the TCRdb table lists in-frame clones only, not all of them. The data show 25,000 to 30,000 clones, roughly 85% seen once. As regards this clone: Its antigen remains unknown.

Source: peripheral blood, taken from a patient treated with photon-based radiotherapy. This TCR was sampled from a man aged 25-45 years with gastric cancer. V gene TRBV6-5 combines with J gene TRBJ2-7, with D uncertain. CDR3 coding DNA: TGTGCCAGCAGTTACTCGTTCGGTGGAGCCTACGAGCAGTACTTC. As protein: CASSYSFGGAYEQYF.